By share, the clone carrying this T cell receptor (beta chain) ranks as medium-sized. Its antigen is undetermined. The source of the sample is a study of read filtering for tumor transcriptome and immune sequencing. Broader study findings: Sorted CD138-negative bone marrow cells were not purified T cells.

Molecular barcoded adaptors covering alpha/delta and beta/gamma chains were used on approximately 400 ng RNA. Using its own MiXCR run on the reads, TCRdb lists one record per CDR3 protein. In the table there are about 57,000 distinct CDR3 sequences, approximately 22% of which are singletons. J was trimmed by 3 bases and V by 3 bases; bases with no gene match: 14. Germline V gene lookup returns CDR1 SGHRS and CDR2 YFSETQ. This CDR3 has 19 amino acids. V is TRBV5-1 and J is TRBJ2-1, with TRBD1 matching 11 bases. The sequenced material came from a population of CD138-negative cells sorted from bone marrow. The TCR was taken from a donor aged 40 or over with multiple myeloma. CDR3 in DNA: TGCGCCAGCAGCTCACCGGGACAGGGGGGGCCGGACTACTACAATGAGCAGTTCTTC. This gives the protein CASSSPGQGGPDYYNEQFF.